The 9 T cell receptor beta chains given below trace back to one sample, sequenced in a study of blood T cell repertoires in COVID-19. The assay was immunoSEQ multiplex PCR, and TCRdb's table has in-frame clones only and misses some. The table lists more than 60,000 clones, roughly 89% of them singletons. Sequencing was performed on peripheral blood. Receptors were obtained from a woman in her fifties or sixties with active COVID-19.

CDR3 in DNA: TGTGCCAGCAGCCAACGGGGCGGGGGACTAGCGGCCTACGAGCAGTACTTC. Amino acid sequence: CASSQRGGGLAAYEQYF. The genes are TRBV14 and TRBJ2-7; 11 positions match TRBD2. V shed 2 bases and J 2 bases; nucleotides not matched to a gene: 8. Germline assignment: CDR1 SGHDN and CDR2 FVKESK. This CDR3 spans 17 amino acids.

For the CDR3, the DNA is TGTGCCAGTAGGAGTTGGGGTCCGGGAGAAGGCGAGACCCAGTACTTC. Translated, it gives CASRSWGPGEGETQYF. The chain carries TRBV19 and TRBJ2-5, with D possibly matching TRBD2 (6 bases). CDR3 length: 16 amino acids. CDR1 LNHDA and CDR2 SQIVND come from the germline V gene (reference sequence). Deletions cut 6 bases from V and 5 bases from J, with 22 bases between.

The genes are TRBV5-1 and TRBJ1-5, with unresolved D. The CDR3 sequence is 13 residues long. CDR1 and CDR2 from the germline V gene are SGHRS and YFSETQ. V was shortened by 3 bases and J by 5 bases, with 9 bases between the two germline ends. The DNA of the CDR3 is TGCGCCAGCAGCTCGGCGGTTGATCAGCCCCAGCATTTT. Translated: CASSSAVDQPQHF.

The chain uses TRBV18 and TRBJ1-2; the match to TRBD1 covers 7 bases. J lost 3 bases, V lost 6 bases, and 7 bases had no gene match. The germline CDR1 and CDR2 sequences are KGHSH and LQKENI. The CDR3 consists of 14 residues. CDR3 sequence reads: CASSFTGADYGYTF. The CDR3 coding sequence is TGTGCCAGCTCCTTTACAGGGGCCGACTATGGCTACACCTTC.

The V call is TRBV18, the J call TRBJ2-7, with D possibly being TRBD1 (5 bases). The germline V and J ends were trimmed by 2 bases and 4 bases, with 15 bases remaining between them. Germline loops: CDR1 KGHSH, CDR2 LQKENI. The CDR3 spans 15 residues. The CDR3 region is CASSPIDIRAYEQYF. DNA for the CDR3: TGTGCCAGCTCACCAATCGATATCAGGGCGTACGAGCAGTACTTC.

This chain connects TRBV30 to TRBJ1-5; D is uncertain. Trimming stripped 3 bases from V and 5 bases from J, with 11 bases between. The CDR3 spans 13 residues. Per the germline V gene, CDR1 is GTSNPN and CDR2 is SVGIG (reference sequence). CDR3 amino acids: CAWSSGYYQPQHF. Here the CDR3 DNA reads TGTGCCTGGAGCTCAGGTTACTATCAGCCCCAGCATTTT.

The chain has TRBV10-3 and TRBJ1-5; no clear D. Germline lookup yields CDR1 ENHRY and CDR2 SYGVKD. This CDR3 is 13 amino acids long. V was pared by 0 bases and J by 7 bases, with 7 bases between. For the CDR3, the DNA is TGTGCCATCAGTGAGTCCTCGGGGCAGCCCCAGCATTTT. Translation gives CAISESSGQPQHF.

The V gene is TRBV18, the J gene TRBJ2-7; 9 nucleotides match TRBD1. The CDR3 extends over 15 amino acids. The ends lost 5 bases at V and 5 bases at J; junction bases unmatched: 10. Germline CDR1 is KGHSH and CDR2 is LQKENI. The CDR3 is CASSSSTGGADEQYF. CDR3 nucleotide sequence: TGTGCCAGCTCATCATCGACAGGGGGGGCGGACGAGCAGTACTTC.

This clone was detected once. The chain's CDR3 is CASSLGQGSNQPQHF. The CDR3, as DNA: TGTGCCAGTAGTCTTGGACAGGGGAGCAATCAGCCCCAGCATTTT. The J gene is TRBJ1-5, the V gene TRBV19, with 9 bases that match TRBD1. CDR3 size: 15 residues. Germline assignment: CDR1 LNHDA and CDR2 SQIVND (reference sequence). V lost 5 bases to trimming and J lost 1 base; unmatched junction nucleotides: 3.